The entry below gives a single TCR beta chain sequence along with its context. Its antigen is as yet unknown. The data are from a study of T-cell memory formation after mild COVID-19. Study results and caveats: Cross-reactive memory apparently joined, as some responding clones appeared in pre-infection memory. Clones that shrank (day 15 to 85) were balanced CD4/CD8, whereas later expanders leaned CD4+.

TCRdb ran MiXCR on the 5' RACE reads and lists one entry per CDR3 protein. In the table there are a few hundred thousand distinct CDR3 sequences, around 15% of which are singletons. The CDR3 length is 13 residues. V gave up 1 base and J gave up 13 bases, with 13 bases separating them. Germline V CDR1 and CDR2: SEHNR, FQNEAQ (reference sequence). The receptor comes from a young man who had mild COVID-19 (a few samples of this study predate the infection). Cell type and time point are not known. V usage is TRBV7-9 and J usage is TRBJ1-4; D not resolved. Sequencing was carried out using PBMCs or a T cell subset sorted from them (not recorded which). The CDR3 sequence: CASSLEGTVPLFF. DNA for the CDR3: TGTGCCAGCAGCTTAGAAGGCACCGTTCCACTGTTTTTT. Full variable domain (missing parts from reference TRBV7-9 and TRBJ1-4): DTGVSQNPRHKITKRGQNVTFRCDPISEHNRLYWYRQTLGQGPEFLTYFQNEAQLEKSRLLSDRFSAERPKGSFSTLEIQRTEQGDSAMYLCASSLEGTVPLFFGSGTQLSVL.